This T cell receptor (beta chain) was documented in a study of cytomegalovirus exposure and HLA in healthy donors. At collection, donors were nominally healthy, but unrecorded immune exposures were probable. The germline V gene has CDR1 SGHTA and CDR2 FQGNSA. The V gene end was trimmed by 3 bases and the J gene end by 6 bases; junction bases not matched to a gene: 14. This CDR3 is 17 amino acids long. The PCR contained 60 Vbeta and 13 Jbeta primers. Data came from immunoSEQ multiplex PCR; TCRdb stores just in-frame clones and leaves some out. The data contain some 200,000 clones, roughly 80% of them singletons. This clone was seen once.

J is TRBJ1-5 and V is TRBV7-2; 7 bases line up with TRBD1. This TCR came from a female donor in good health and CMV-seronegative. Sequencing input: PBMCs. This chain's CDR3 is CASSLGQPYPGGQPQHF. The CDR3, as DNA: TGTGCCAGCAGCTTGGGACAGCCTTACCCTGGGGGTCAGCCCCAGCATTTT.